This T cell receptor beta chain appears in the sequencing data of a study of human T cells and chemical hapten exposure (TCRdb year 2021). Context from the whole study: For sensitization, 2% DPC in acetone was applied to a roughly 2 cm by roughly 2 cm area of upper inner arm skin. Throughout the roughly 23-week study period, patients were also given weekly therapeutic DPC doses on the scalp. Patch tests used Finn chambers with 0.01% DPC on the upper back, scored after 6 days by International Contact Dermatitis Research Group standards. Alopecia areata with under or over 50% scalp involvement, alopecia totalis and alopecia universalis were represented in the patient cohort, which was mostly female. The libraries were sequenced as a pool, and the TCR yield per sample differed mostly because of small variations in library volumes within the pool. Peripheral blood TCR repertoire changes were tracked in vivo in alopecia patients during primary and secondary sensitization to the hapten diphenylcyclopropenone (DPC). Blood samples were taken from patients before sensitization (week 0) and at 2, 6 and about 24 weeks after DPC sensitization. Roughly 30 alopecia patients gave blood for TCR sequencing at one to four time points (pre-sensitization, 2, 6 and 24 weeks). General findings and caveats noted by the study authors: DPC sensitization did not change how many TCRs were above 1 in 1000 frequency, and no evidence was found of alterations in global repertoire structure. Patch test score correlated positively with the number of PT1 expanded TCRs, reaching significance at thresholds 8, 16 and 32 but not at 4. Alopecia, a presumed autoimmune disease, was present in all patients, so the immune response of the patients might differ from that of healthy individuals. Compared with pre-sensitization or healthy control sets, expanded TCRs formed significantly more large CDR3 similarity clusters, which is consistent with antigen-driven responses. After repeated subsampling, the strength of the expansion versus patch-test correlation and the threshold at which it became significant changed.

The time point label here, explained by the study, means: patch test 2, 6 weeks after DPC sensitization. The sample's treatment or condition label, decoded: therapeutic diphenylcyclopropenone sensitization with weekly scalp DPC. At every patch-test visit, the blood draw took place before the patch test was put on. Eligible patients were aged 18 to 70, diagnosed with alopecia, deemed suitable for DPC therapy, and excluded if pregnant. Total RNA was isolated from unfractionated whole blood collected in Tempus Blood RNA tubes. Receptor libraries were prepared by RACE. Sequencing was carried out with a NextSeq 500. Library preparation attached unique molecular identifiers to individual cDNA molecules for quantitative, reproducible TCR counting. Each blood RNA sample was used to sequence both TCR alpha and TCR beta chains. As for the authors' bioinformatics: A median of around 96,000 TCRs per sample was observed, with a range of roughly 20,000 to 700,000. The Decombinator software suite was used to annotate the V, J and CDR3 of the TCR reads. Every sample was subsampled to the same number of TCRs (28,000) for the PS versus PT1 abundance plots. TCRs were defined as expanded if absent before sensitization and observed at least eight times at the 2-week time point. Through fastp at Q25 and MiXCR, TCRdb rebuilt clones from the public reads, retaining in-frame beta chains. CDR3 protein duplicates are merged, each entry listing the most common genes and DNA. For this entry, the V and J calls and clone size follow TCRdb and not the study's own pipeline. In this sample the table shows some 81,000 distinct CDR3 sequences, under 14% of which occur a single time. The top ten constitute 1.6% of the sample.

This clonotype has a handful of counts. Its antigen is not yet known. Per-nucleotide qualities are absent, and no much larger clonotype sits a single base away. Trimming leaves V shorter by 0 bases and J shorter by 4 bases, with the junction holding 19 bases beyond the gene matches. The germline V gene sets CDR1 to SGDLS and CDR2 to YYNGEE. From the cysteine up to the phenylalanine, the CDR3 has a length of 20 residues. Here the CDR3 DNA is all that survives: 60 bases in frame from base 1. The chain joins TRBV9 to TRBJ2-5, with 9 middle bases fitting TRBD2. This sequence originates from a man aged 18-30 years with alopecia areata. Some clones in this sample may be carry-over from other donors' samples. Source: whole blood, taken in connection with sensitization to the hapten diphenylcyclopropenone (DPC). The CDR3 sequence is CASSVDQGTSRDEGGETQYF. The nucleotide sequence reads TGTGCCAGCAGCGTAGACCAGGGGACTAGCAGAGACGAAGGCGGAGAGACCCAGTACTTC.